Sequencing of this T cell receptor (beta chain) was carried out in a study of cytomegalovirus exposure and HLA in healthy donors. About the study: The roughly 100 million unique TCR beta sequences, from 150 million to 200 million T cells, were found by an earlier analysis. The study placed around 80% of its roughly 430 genotyped donors in the Caucasian-associated ancestry cluster.

This clone was counted once. The V end lost 6 bases, the J end lost 3 bases, and 9 bases lay between the germline ends. The CDR3 is 13 residues long. Germline V gene lookup returns CDR1 MNHEY and CDR2 SVGAGI. Primers for the PCR totalled 60 Vbeta and 13 Jbeta. Using immunoSEQ multiplex PCR, the repertoire was profiled, and TCRdb retains in-frame clones only, with some absent. The data contain about 170,000 clones, approximately 77% of them seen just once; the ten biggest clones take up about 1.5%. Sequencing used PBMCs. The chain uses TRBV6-5 and TRBJ1-5; tentative D call: TRBD1 (6 bases). The sequence derives from a male donor in good health and CMV-seronegative. This CDR3 is CASSRGANQPQHF. In DNA form, the CDR3 reads TGTGCCAGCAGCAGGGGTGCCAATCAGCCCCAGCATTTT.